A single sample is the source of the 10 T cell receptor beta chains below, sequenced in a study of long-term antiretroviral therapy in people with HIV. Investigators performed immunoSEQ version v3.0 at survey level. The protocol was immunoSEQ multiplex PCR, while the TCRdb copy is restricted to in-frame clones and leaves out a portion. The sample carries fewer than 25,000 clones, 85% to 95% recorded once. The sample in question was unsorted PBMCs, obtained roughly 5 years after starting antiretroviral therapy. The receptors originated from a woman between 50 and 59 years old with HIV.

This sequence joins TRBV6-5 and TRBJ2-5; D remains ambiguous. V was clipped by 0 bases and J by 8 bases, with 16 bases between them. Germline values: CDR1 MNHEY, CDR2 SVGAGI. The CDR3 is 15 amino acids. CDR3 amino acids: CASSYSSRVDGTQYF. CDR3 DNA sequence: TGTGCCAGCAGTTACTCGTCTCGGGTGGATGGTACCCAGTACTTC.

In nucleotides, the CDR3 is TGTGCCTGGAGTGTAACGGCGGGAGGCTACAATGAGCAGTTCTTC. Translated, it gives CAWSVTAGGYNEQFF. The chain joins TRBV30 to TRBJ2-1, with 8 bases lining up with TRBD2. CDR3 length: 15 residues. V trimming: 0 bases; J trimming: 3 bases; junction bases outside the gene matches: 4. CDR1 and CDR2 from the germline V gene are GTSNPN and SVGIG (reference sequence).

The V call is TRBV4-3, the J call TRBJ1-1; 7 bases are shared with TRBD1. The CDR3 consists of 16 residues. CDR1 and CDR2 from the germline V gene are LGHNA and YSLEER. The ends lost 0 bases at V and 11 bases at J; junction bases unmatched: 15. The DNA of the CDR3 is TGCGCCAGCAGCCAAGAGTGGGACAGCCGTGGAACTGGGGCTTTCTTT. Its protein product is CASSQEWDSRGTGAFF.

With regard to this clone: The junction and the germline gene differ at one end; a read error may be behind it. V gene TRBV7-7 combines with J gene TRBJ2-2; TRBD2 is a possible D gene (6 bases). The germline CDR1 and CDR2 sequences are SSHAT and FNYEAQ (reference sequence). This CDR3 has 15 amino acids. This chain's CDR3 is CASSPRDSFTGELFF. Here the CDR3 DNA reads TGTGCTAGCAGCCCAAGGGACTCCTTCACCGGGGAGCTGTTTTTT.

This chain links TRBV6-6 with TRBJ2-1; D is possibly TRBD1 or TRBD2 (5 bases each). The V and J ends lost 11 bases and 2 bases respectively, with 16 bases between them. This CDR3 has 14 amino acids. CDR1 and CDR2 from the germline V gene are MNHNY and SVGAGI (reference sequence). The CDR3 nucleotides are TGTGCCGGGTCCCGGGACGGCACCTACAATGAGCAGTTCTTC. This gives the protein CAGSRDGTYNEQFF.

For the CDR3, the DNA is TGTGCCAGGGGGGATCCATTTTACAATGAGCAGTTCTTC. Translated: CARGDPFYNEQFF. This chain connects TRBV6-1 to TRBJ2-1; either TRBD1 or TRBD2 may fit D (5 bases each). CDR3 length equals 13 residues. Deletions cut 9 bases from V and 4 bases from J, with 13 bases between. The germline V gene encodes CDR1 MNHNS and CDR2 SASEGT.

The gene calls are TRBV9 and TRBJ2-3, with D unclear. Germline CDR1 and CDR2: SGDLS and YYNGEE. CDR3 length: 15 residues. V lost 3 bases to trimming and J lost 2 bases, with 13 bases between them. The DNA for the CDR3 is TGTGCCAGCAGCGCCCGAAGTGTACCCACAGATACGCAGTATTTT. Its protein product is CASSARSVPTDTQYF.

This chain connects TRBV19 to TRBJ2-5; D possibly corresponds to TRBD1 (6 bases). The CDR3 extends over 14 amino acids. V dropped 9 bases and J dropped 0 bases, with 14 bases sitting between them. Germline loops: CDR1 LNHDA, CDR2 SQIVND (reference sequence). For the CDR3, the DNA is TGTGCCAGCGACCTTAGGGGGTACCAAGAGACCCAGTACTTC. Residues: CASDLRGYQETQYF.

The rearrangement uses TRBV5-6 and TRBJ1-3, with D possibly matching TRBD1 (6 bases). In germline, CDR1 is SGHDT, CDR2 YYEEEE. The V end was cut by 1 base, the J end by 8 bases, with 19 bases between. This CDR3 has 16 residues. The CDR3: CASSLRGVEEGHTIYF. The CDR3 region has the DNA TGTGCCAGCAGCTTGAGGGGGGTAGAGGAGGGACACACCATATATTTT. The variable domain in full, with the rest retrieved from reference TRBV5-6 and TRBJ1-3, is DAGVTQSPTHLIKTRGQQVTLRCSPKSGHDTVSWYQQALGQGPQFIFQYYEEEERQRGNFPDRFSGHQFPNYSSELNVNALLLGDSALYLCASSLRGVEEGHTIYFGEGSWLTVV.

The rearrangement joins TRBV11-3 to TRBJ2-5; possibly TRBD2 for D (6 bases). With 5 bases removed from V and 1 base from J, the gap between germline ends came to 8 bases. Germline assignment: CDR1 SGHNT and CDR2 YENEEA. CDR3 size: 13 residues. The CDR3 DNA is TGTGCCAGCAGCCCGGGGGTCCAAGAGACCCAGTACTTC. Protein sequence: CASSPGVQETQYF.